The next 17 T cell receptor beta chains were all read from a single sample in a study of CD8 T cells in Susac syndrome. After extraction with the RNeasy kit, roughly 0.45 to 1 ug of the RNA was reverse transcribed using random hexamers. One entry per CDR3 protein results from TCRdb running MiXCR on the immunoSEQ multiplex PCR reads. The sample carries about 150,000 distinct CDR3 sequences, around 94% recorded once. Material: CD4+ T cells from PBMCs. Receptors originate from a human donor in good health.

This chain uses TRBV20-1 with TRBJ1-2, with a possible D match to TRBD1 (6 bases). Trimming shortened V by 1 base and J by 4 bases, and 22 bases separated the two germline ends. CDR3 length: 17 amino acids. Per germline, CDR1 DFQATT and CDR2 SNEGSKA (reference sequence). This CDR3 reads CSARASLRGRGSYGYTF. Here the CDR3 DNA reads TGCAGTGCTAGAGCCAGCCTCAGGGGTCGAGGAAGCTATGGCTACACCTTC.

V usage is TRBV3-1 and J usage is TRBJ1-4; the D is unclear. This CDR3 contains 13 residues. The ends were cut back, 3 bases at V and 4 bases at J, with 6 bases in the middle. Germline assignment: CDR1 LGHDT and CDR2 YNNKEL (reference sequence). This chain's CDR3 is CASSQGYNEKLFF. CDR3 sequence (DNA): TGTGCCAGCAGCCAGGGATATAATGAAAAACTGTTTTTT. The complete variable domain, with remaining parts taken from reference TRBV3-1 and TRBJ1-4, reads DTAVSQTPKYLVTQMGNDKSIKCEQNLGHDTMYWYKQDSKKFLKIMFSYNNKELIINETVPNRFSPKSPDKAHLNLHINSLELGDSAVYFCASSQGYNEKLFFGSGTQLSVL.

The chain combines TRBV20-1 with TRBJ1-3, with D maybe TRBD1 (6 bases). The CDR3 has 16 residues. V gave up 5 bases and J gave up 0 bases, with 17 bases separating them. Germline loops: CDR1 DFQATT, CDR2 SNEGSKA (reference sequence). Here the CDR3 DNA reads TGCAGTGCTCACCAAGGAGGACAGTTCTCTGGAAACACCATATATTTT. Its protein is CSAHQGGQFSGNTIYF.

V is TRBV27 and J is TRBJ2-5; weak D call: TRBD2 (6 bases). From germline, CDR1 is MNHEY and CDR2 SMNVEV (reference sequence). Trimming removed 8 bases at V and 5 bases at J, with 15 bases between. The CDR3 totals 13 residues. The CDR3 DNA sequence: TGTGCCAGCCGACTAGTATTCGCGGAGACCCAGTACTTC. Translation gives CASRLVFAETQYF.

This clonotype has only one observation. The rearrangement joins TRBV6-2 or TRBV6-3 to TRBJ1-4, with no clear D. V was trimmed by 1 base and J by 10 bases, leaving 7 bases between them. Per germline, CDR1 MNHEY and CDR2 SVGEGT. This CDR3 has 12 residues. The CDR3 loop is CASSYFGGKLFF. CDR3 DNA: TGTGCCAGCAGTTACTTCGGTGGAAAACTGTTTTTT.

Concerning this clonotype itself: An end of the junction does not agree with germline; a read error may underlie this. This sequence joins TRBV2 and TRBJ2-5; 7 bases line up with TRBD2. Germline V CDR1 and CDR2: SNHLY, FYNNEI. The CDR3 is 12 residues long. CDR3 in amino acids: CASNEAGKTQYF. CDR3 DNA: TGTGCCAGCAATGAAGCGGGAAAGACCCAGTACTTC.

This clonotype is a singleton in its sample. The chain couples TRBV20-1 to TRBJ1-6; 9 bases match TRBD1. The V gene's germline CDR1 is DFQATT and CDR2 SNEGSKA (reference sequence). The CDR3 has 14 residues. Trimming at V came to 6 bases and at J to 7 bases, leaving 7 bases not matched to a gene. The CDR3 nucleotides are TGCAGTGCCTTAGGGGACAGGGCAAATTCACCCCTCCACTTT. Translating gives CSALGDRANSPLHF.

The rearrangement links TRBV12-3 or TRBV12-4 to TRBJ2-3; 8 nucleotides match TRBD2. The CDR3 runs to 16 residues. The junction had 10 bases not matched to a gene; V was cut back by 5 bases and J by 3 bases. The CDR3 coding sequence is TGTGCCAGCAGTCGATCCTTCGGCGGGAGGACAGATACGCAGTATTTT. Encoded protein: CASSRSFGGRTDTQYF.

V gene TRBV20-1 combines with J gene TRBJ2-5, with 10 bases matching TRBD2. Trimming removed 7 bases from V and 0 bases from J; junction bases left unmatched: 11. The CDR3 has 16 amino acids. CDR1 is DFQATT and CDR2 is SNEGSKA in the germline V gene (reference sequence). The chain's CDR3 is CSVTSGRGRYQETQYF. For the CDR3, the DNA is TGCAGTGTAACAAGCGGGAGGGGGAGGTACCAAGAGACCCAGTACTTC.

The chain links TRBV4-2 to TRBJ2-2; the match to TRBD2 covers 9 bases. The trim removed 2 bases at V and 3 bases at J, leaving 4 bases unmatched. There are 16 residues in the CDR3. Germline CDR1 reads LGHNA; CDR2 reads YNFKEQ. CDR3 nucleotides: TGTGCCAGCAGCCAACCGGCGGGGGGGGACACCGGGGAGCTGTTTTTT. Amino acids: CASSQPAGGDTGELFF.

This chain joins TRBV5-4 and TRBJ1-4; perhaps TRBD1 as D (5 bases). Germline assignment: CDR1 SGHNT and CDR2 YYREEE (reference sequence). The V end was cut by 0 bases, the J end by 7 bases, with 10 bases between. This CDR3 comprises 14 residues. CDR3: CASSLGQGPEKLFF. CDR3 nucleotides: TGTGCCAGCAGCTTGGGCCAGGGCCCTGAAAAACTGTTTTTT.

The rearrangement uses TRBV18 and TRBJ2-7, with 8 nucleotides matching TRBD1. This CDR3 has 14 amino acids. Germline V CDR1 and CDR2: KGHSH, LQKENI. With 3 bases clipped from V and 4 bases from J, the junction kept 5 bases outside the gene matches. The CDR3 sequence: CASSPDRVAYEQYF. CDR3 DNA: TGTGCCAGCTCACCGGACAGGGTAGCGTACGAGCAGTACTTC.

The rearrangement uses TRBV30 and TRBJ2-7; D tentatively reads TRBD1 or TRBD2 (6 bases each). Trimming pared 0 bases from V and 5 bases from J, leaving 20 bases between. This CDR3 is 16 amino acids long. CDR1 and CDR2 (germline): GTSNPN, SVGIG (reference sequence). Here the CDR3 reads CAWSVSPGAGTHEQYF. As DNA, the CDR3 is TGTGCCTGGAGTGTTTCCCCGGGGGCAGGGACCCACGAGCAGTACTTC.

The chain uses TRBV6-2 or TRBV6-3 and TRBJ1-5; 7 bases align to TRBD1. The germline V gene has CDR1 MNHEY and CDR2 SVGEGT. The V segment lost 4 bases and the J segment 2 bases; nucleotides outside the gene matches: 2. There are 14 residues in the CDR3. DNA of the CDR3: TGTGCCAGCAGTTCAGACAGGGGCAATCAGCCCCAGCATTTT. It encodes CASSSDRGNQPQHF.

The chain combines TRBV5-6 with TRBJ2-7; tentatively, D is TRBD2 (5 bases). This CDR3 spans 14 amino acids. V was shortened by 0 bases and J by 1 base, with 8 bases between the two germline ends. CDR1 is SGHDT, CDR2 YYEEEE, per germline. CDR3 sequence reads: CASSLVTRSYEQYF. For the CDR3, the DNA is TGTGCCAGCAGCTTGGTTACTAGATCCTACGAGCAGTACTTC.

The chain uses TRBV3-1 and TRBJ1-2, with a tentative D call TRBD1 (5 bases). Looked up from germline, CDR1 is LGHDT and CDR2 is YNNKEL (reference sequence). Trimming removed 4 bases from V and 2 bases from J, with 14 bases in between. This CDR3 has 15 amino acids. DNA of the CDR3: TGTGCCAGCAGCCCCCGCGGCGCAGGGAACTATGGCTACACCTTC. It encodes CASSPRGAGNYGYTF.

The chain joins TRBV4-1 to TRBJ2-3; the D gene could be TRBD1 or TRBD2 (6 bases each). CDR3 length: 17 amino acids. V was trimmed by 0 bases and J by 4 bases, leaving 17 bases between them. The germline gives CDR1 MGHRA, CDR2 YSYEKL. The CDR3 reads CASSQDMGRGPADTQYF. The CDR3 DNA reads as TGCGCCAGCAGCCAAGACATGGGACGGGGGCCAGCAGATACGCAGTATTTT.